The 19 T cell receptor beta chains below were found in one sample sequenced in a study of identical twins. TCRdb reanalysed the 5' RACE reads using MiXCR and keeps one entry per CDR3 protein. The sample consists of approximately 630,000 distinct CDR3 sequences, 7% to 7.5% of them appearing once. The same specimen was also included in a second study, on yellow fever vaccine responses in identical twins.

The sample consisted of PBMCs. The origin of the receptors is a woman aged 18-29 years in good health.

This clonotype was seen only a few times. The CDR3 DNA follows: TGTGCCAGCAGTGACCCCGACAGGGCGATCAATTCACCCCTCCACTTT. Amino acid sequence: CASSDPDRAINSPLHF. V is TRBV6-1 and J is TRBJ1-6; 7 positions match TRBD1. The CDR3 is 16 amino acids. Trimming removed 3 bases from V and 7 bases from J; junction bases left unmatched: 9. CDR1 MNHNS and CDR2 SASEGT come from the germline V gene.

The rearrangement uses TRBV7-2 and TRBJ2-5; D is undetermined. CDR1 and CDR2 (germline): SGHTA, FQGNSA. Trimming stripped 2 bases from V and 4 bases from J, with 14 bases between. The CDR3 totals 15 residues. CDR3 region: CASSLLLGKGETQYF. In DNA form, the CDR3 reads TGTGCCAGCAGCTTACTTCTGGGGAAGGGAGAGACCCAGTACTTC.

This clonotype was picked up a small number of times. The chain combines TRBV2 with TRBJ2-1; 10 bases line up with TRBD2. This CDR3 spans 14 amino acids. Germline CDR1 reads SNHLY; CDR2 reads FYNNEI. J gave up 4 bases and V 8 bases, and 5 bases lay outside the gene matches. CDR3 sequence reads: CASRLAGVYNEQFF. The CDR3 DNA reads TGTGCCAGCCGCCTAGCGGGAGTGTACAATGAGCAGTTCTTC.

This sequence joins TRBV29-1 and TRBJ2-1, with TRBD2 as a possible D gene (6 bases). This CDR3 is built from 15 residues. V was cut by 0 bases and J by 7 bases, with 16 bases left in between. Germline V gene sequence: CDR1 SQVTM, CDR2 ANQGSEA. The chain's CDR3 is CSVEEGLKPGNEQFF. The CDR3 DNA reads as TGCAGCGTTGAAGAGGGACTCAAGCCCGGGAATGAGCAGTTCTTC.

This chain connects TRBV9 to TRBJ2-1; the D gene is possibly TRBD2 (5 bases). V lost 5 bases to trimming and J lost 7 bases, with 25 bases between them. The CDR3 has 17 residues. Germline V CDR1 and CDR2: SGDLS, YYNGEE. CDR3 residues: CASRPKLGPGEGNEQFF. In DNA, the CDR3 is TGTGCCAGCAGACCCAAACTCGGTCCCGGAGAGGGTAATGAGCAGTTCTTC. The full variable domain, rest sourced from reference TRBV9 and TRBJ2-1, is DSGVTQTPKHLITATGQRVTLRCSPRSGDLSVYWYQQSLDQGLQFLIQYYNGEERAKGNILERFSAQQFPDLHSELNLSSLELGDSALYFCASRPKLGPGEGNEQFFGPGTRLTVL.

This clonotype has a count of ten or more. V is TRBV20-1 and J is TRBJ2-4; TRBD2 matches 8 bases. The CDR3 has 15 residues. Losses at the gene ends were 1 base for V and 13 bases for J; bases not matched to a gene: 15. Per the germline V gene, CDR1 is DFQATT and CDR2 is SNEGSKA (reference sequence). CDR3 amino acids: CSARGGAGEPTQQYF. CDR3 coding DNA: TGCAGTGCTAGAGGTGGAGCGGGGGAACCCACCCAGCAGTACTTC.

The sample holds many counts of this clonotype. The chain combines TRBV11-2 with TRBJ2-3, with TRBD2 identical over 12 bases. The CDR3 loop spans 18 amino acids. Germline V gene lookup returns CDR1 SGHAT and CDR2 FQNNGV. The ends lost 0 bases at V and 6 bases at J; junction bases unmatched: 10. The CDR3 DNA reads as TGTGCCAGCAGCTTAGAGTTTTCGACTAGCGGGGGTTTGGATACGCAGTATTTT. Amino acid sequence: CASSLEFSTSGGLDTQYF.

The table lists this clonotype with many counts. The rearrangement links TRBV28 to TRBJ1-5, with D unresolved. CDR1 is MDHEN, CDR2 SYDVKM, per germline. The CDR3 has 9 residues. DNA for the CDR3: TGTGCGAGAGGCCAGCCCCAGCATTTT. Protein product: CARGQPQHF.

CDR3 nucleotides: TGTGCCAGCAGACCATCCCAGTTGAATTCACCCCTCCACTTT. It specifies CASRPSQLNSPLHF. The chain combines TRBV28 with TRBJ1-6; D gene uncertain. The CDR3 length is 14 residues. CDR1 and CDR2 from the germline V gene are MDHEN and SYDVKM. V was clipped by 6 bases and J by 7 bases, with 13 bases between them.

This chain links TRBV6-2 or TRBV6-3 with TRBJ2-6, with 7 nucleotides matching TRBD2. The trim removed 0 bases at V and 4 bases at J, leaving 18 bases unmatched. The CDR3 is 21 residues long. Per germline, CDR1 MNHEY and CDR2 SVGEGT. The CDR3 sequence: CASSYSFGGSVSPFGANVLTF. The CDR3 DNA is TGTGCCAGCAGTTACTCATTTGGCGGGAGTGTTTCCCCGTTCGGGGCCAACGTCCTGACTTTC.

This clonotype turned up a few times. The rearrangement joins TRBV2 to TRBJ2-2; D is ambiguous. The CDR3 is made up of 14 amino acids. Trimming shortened V by 5 bases and J by 2 bases, and 9 bases separated the two germline ends. Germline loops: CDR1 SNHLY, CDR2 FYNNEI. Here the CDR3 reads CASSRTLNTGELFF. In DNA form, the CDR3 reads TGTGCCAGCAGTCGTACATTAAACACCGGGGAGCTGTTTTTT.

The V call is TRBV12-2, the J call TRBJ2-2; the table's D call, TRBD1, has no DNA check behind it. TRBV12-2 is labeled a pseudogene. The CDR3 extends over 17 amino acids. CDR3 sequence: CGSRLDDRDRCTGELFF. The CDR3 DNA reads TGTGGAAGTCGCTTAGACGACAGGGATCGGTGCACCGGGGAGCTGTTTTTT.

This clonotype turned up a few times. The genes are TRBV27 and TRBJ2-7; D is possibly TRBD1 or TRBD2 (5 bases each). V was cut by 2 bases and J by 6 bases, with 20 bases left in between. In germline, CDR1 is MNHEY, CDR2 SMNVEV (reference sequence). The CDR3 totals 16 residues. The CDR3 region is CASSLIGSRGPLEQYV. The CDR3 nucleotides are TGTGCCAGCAGTTTAATAGGCTCTCGGGGCCCTCTCGAGCAGTACGTC.

This clonotype was seen a handful of times. The chain has TRBV10-3 and TRBJ2-7; the D call may be TRBD1 or TRBD2 (6 bases each). Trimming shortened V by 4 bases and J by 6 bases, and 13 bases separated the two germline ends. Germline V gene lookup returns CDR1 ENHRY and CDR2 SYGVKD. CDR3 length: 13 residues. CDR3 loop: CAISGEGGREQYV. In DNA form, the CDR3 reads TGTGCCATCAGTGGAGAGGGGGGTCGCGAGCAGTACGTC.

The chain combines TRBV6-1 with TRBJ1-6, with a possible D match to TRBD1 (5 bases). Deletions cut 7 bases from V and 0 bases from J, with 13 bases between. Germline assignment: CDR1 MNHNS and CDR2 SASEGT. The CDR3 spans 16 residues. The CDR3 region is CASTPGQFSYNSPLHF. CDR3 coding DNA: TGTGCCAGCACCCCAGGGCAATTCTCCTATAATTCACCCCTCCACTTT.

The chain employs TRBV12-3 or TRBV12-4 and TRBJ2-3; 14 bases map to TRBD2. The V and J ends lost 3 bases and 7 bases, in that order; junction bases with no gene match: 3. The CDR3 contains 15 residues. DNA for the CDR3: TGTGCCAGCAGTTTGACTAGCGGGAGGGCGAATACGCAGTATTTT. Translation: CASSLTSGRANTQYF.

This clonotype was seen at least ten times. V and J are TRBV29-1 and TRBJ2-7; 8 bases line up with TRBD1. This CDR3 comprises 14 residues. Germline V CDR1 and CDR2: SQVTM, ANQGSEA. The junction had 5 bases not matched to a gene; V was cut back by 4 bases and J by 0 bases. The DNA of the CDR3 is TGCAGCGTTGCCCCCGGACAGGGCTCCTACGAGCAGTACTTC. Translation: CSVAPGQGSYEQYF.

V is TRBV7-8 and J is TRBJ2-7; 10 bases agree with TRBD1. Germline loops: CDR1 SGHVS, CDR2 FQNEAQ. The CDR3 is 15 amino acids. J was trimmed by 5 bases and V by 2 bases; bases with no gene match: 6. CDR3 nucleotide sequence: TGTGCCAGCAGCTTATCGGGACAGGGGTTCCACGAGCAGTACGTC. Translation: CASSLSGQGFHEQYV.

The table lists this clonotype with a few counts. The chain links TRBV4-1 to TRBJ1-1; unclear D gene. Trimming cost V 1 base and J 0 bases, with 9 bases left between them. In germline, CDR1 is MGHRA, CDR2 YSYEKL. The CDR3 covers 15 residues. This CDR3 is CASSQVYSVNTEAFF. Here the CDR3 DNA reads TGCGCCAGCAGCCAAGTATATTCAGTGAACACTGAAGCTTTCTTT.